Shown below are 25 T cell receptor beta chains from a single sample sequenced in a study of blood T cells in healthy people across ages. Using a J-beta primer mix together with a sample-barcoded 5' primer, a second PCR was run for roughly 6 to 12 cycles. MiXCR, run by TCRdb on the 5' RACE reads, gives a single entry per CDR3 protein. Of about 630,000 distinct CDR3 sequences in the sample, approximately 21% were seen once. Material for sequencing was blood. Receptor source: a man in his 70s in good health.

The rearrangement uses TRBV18 and TRBJ2-1; 8 bases map to TRBD2. The CDR3 loop spans 15 amino acids. Germline lookup yields CDR1 KGHSH and CDR2 LQKENI. The V segment lost 2 bases and the J segment 10 bases; nucleotides outside the gene matches: 10. The CDR3 loop reads CASSPNPGLVLEQFF. The CDR3 nucleotides read TGTGCCAGCTCACCAAATCCGGGACTAGTATTGGAGCAGTTCTTC.

A single count supports this clonotype. A much larger clone differs by one base, so this may be a read error. This chain links TRBV5-4 with TRBJ2-1; the D gene could be TRBD1 or TRBD2 (6 bases each). The length of the CDR3 is 13 residues. CDR1 and CDR2 (germline): SGHNT, YYREEE (reference sequence). This CDR3 reads CASNLAGGDEQFF. DNA for the CDR3: TGTGCCAGCAACTTGGCCGGGGGCGATGAGCAGTTCTTC. Supplemented by reference TRBV5-4 and TRBJ2-1, the full variable domain reads ETGVTQSPTHLIKTRGQQVTLRCSSQSGHNTVSWYQQALGQGPQFIFQYYREEENGRGNFPPRFSGLQFPNYSSELNVNALELDDSALYLCASNLAGGDEQFFGPGTRLTVL.

A few counts support this clonotype. The V call is TRBV9, the J call TRBJ2-2, with D uncertain. Germline CDR1 SGDLS, CDR2 YYNGEE. Trimming removed 5 bases at V and 7 bases at J, with 6 bases between. The CDR3 sequence is 11 residues long. The CDR3 spells CASRENGELFF. DNA for the CDR3: TGTGCCAGCAGGGAGAACGGGGAGCTGTTTTTT.

The rearrangement uses TRBV7-2 and TRBJ1-1, with D uncertain. V dropped 2 bases and J dropped 1 base, with 8 bases sitting between them. The germline V gene has CDR1 SGHTA and CDR2 FQGNSA. CDR3 size: 14 residues. The CDR3 loop is CASSLRVGNTEAFF. The CDR3 DNA is TGTGCCAGCAGCTTACGGGTTGGGAACACTGAAGCTTTCTTT.

V usage is TRBV7-9 and J usage is TRBJ1-1, with D possibly TRBD1 on 5 matching bases. V was clipped by 2 bases and J by 5 bases, with 9 bases between them. The CDR3 runs 13 residues. CDR1 and CDR2 from the germline V gene are SEHNR and FQNEAQ (reference sequence). The CDR3 coding sequence is TGTGCCAGCAGCTTAAGTAAGGGGACTGAAGCTTTCTTT. This gives the protein CASSLSKGTEAFF.

The V gene is TRBV27, the J gene TRBJ2-3; maybe TRBD2 (6 bases). Germline V gene lookup returns CDR1 MNHEY and CDR2 SMNVEV (reference sequence). The CDR3 runs to 14 residues. The ends were cut back, 8 bases at V and 0 bases at J, with 12 bases in the middle. CDR3 amino acids: CASGASASTDTQYF. DNA for the CDR3: TGTGCCAGCGGAGCTAGCGCCAGCACAGATACGCAGTATTTT.

This clonotype has a count of ten or more. The chain employs TRBV5-1 and TRBJ2-7; TRBD1 matches 9 bases. The junction had 3 bases not matched to a gene; V was cut back by 7 bases and J by 4 bases. Germline loops: CDR1 SGHRS, CDR2 YFSETQ. This CDR3 region has 12 residues. Written as DNA, the CDR3 is TGCGCCAGCGGGACAGGGTTGTACGAGCAGTACTTC. Its protein is CASGTGLYEQYF.

The chain combines TRBV28 with TRBJ2-7; D not certain. Looked up from germline, CDR1 is MDHEN and CDR2 is SYDVKM. The CDR3 contains 16 residues. Trimming removed 2 bases at V and 3 bases at J, with 17 bases between. CDR3 protein: CASSLLYQQRLYEQYF. CDR3 nucleotide sequence: TGTGCCAGCAGTTTACTGTACCAGCAAAGGCTCTACGAGCAGTACTTC.

This clonotype was counted at least ten times. This chain connects TRBV6-2 or TRBV6-3 to TRBJ2-1, with unresolved D. The CDR3 covers 16 residues. CDR1 is MNHEY, CDR2 SVGEGT, per germline. Trimming took 6 bases from V and 4 from J, leaving 19 bases between them. CDR3: CASSPFLWESYNEQFF. In DNA form, the CDR3 reads TGTGCCAGCAGCCCTTTCTTGTGGGAATCTTACAATGAGCAGTTCTTC.

The chain recombines TRBV6-5 with TRBJ2-1; TRBD2 aligns across 10 bases. This CDR3 contains 15 residues. Germline CDR1 MNHEY, CDR2 SVGAGI. The trim removed 5 bases at V and 8 bases at J, leaving 9 bases unmatched. CDR3 region: CASSQKREGLHEQFF. CDR3 DNA: TGTGCCAGCAGTCAAAAGCGGGAGGGCCTTCATGAGCAGTTCTTC.

This clonotype came up a few times. This chain links TRBV5-5 with TRBJ1-2, with 8 bases matching TRBD1. The CDR3 has 14 amino acids. With V trimmed by 3 bases and J by 6 bases, 7 bases remained unmatched. CDR1 and CDR2 from the germline V gene are SGHKS and YYEKEE (reference sequence). The CDR3 loop reads CASSWRTGFNGYTF. The CDR3 nucleotides are TGTGCCAGCAGCTGGAGGACAGGGTTTAATGGCTACACCTTC.

In this sample, this clonotype turned up a few times. The CDR3: CSVEGQGGNEKLFF. The CDR3 DNA reads TGCAGCGTTGAAGGACAGGGCGGTAATGAAAAACTGTTTTTT. V usage is TRBV29-1 and J usage is TRBJ1-4; 7 positions match TRBD1. The CDR3 has 14 amino acids. Trimming cost V 1 base and J 4 bases; bases outside gene matches: 3. CDR1 is SQVTM, CDR2 ANQGSEA, per germline.

This clonotype appeared a few times. The CDR3 coding sequence is TGCAGTGCTAGAGGACGGACTGCGGCAGAGACCCAGTACTTC. This gives the protein CSARGRTAAETQYF. This chain uses TRBV20-1 with TRBJ2-5; TRBD2 might be the D (5 bases). With 1 base removed from V and 4 bases from J, the gap between germline ends came to 13 bases. This CDR3 spans 14 amino acids. Germline V gene lookup returns CDR1 DFQATT and CDR2 SNEGSKA (reference sequence).

This clonotype was seen ten or more times. The V call is TRBV28, the J call TRBJ2-7; D remains ambiguous. Germline assignment: CDR1 MDHEN and CDR2 SYDVKM. There are 11 residues in the CDR3. The V end lost 6 bases, the J end lost 2 bases, and 5 bases lay between the germline ends. The CDR3 DNA is TGTGCCAGCAGCTTAACCTACGAGCAGTACTTC. It encodes CASSLTYEQYF.

This clonotype was counted between two and nine times. This chain connects TRBV14 to TRBJ2-5, with D perhaps TRBD1 (6 bases). The DNA end is a closer match to TRBJ2-1, so the J assignment may be wrong. Germline V lookup: CDR1 SGHDN, CDR2 FVKESK. The CDR3 sequence is 13 residues long. CDR3 nucleotide sequence: TGTGCCAGCAGCCAAGTAACAGGGAATGAGCAGTTCTTC. Its translation: CASSQVTGNEQFF.

The V and J genes are TRBV9 and TRBJ2-5; tentatively, D is TRBD1 or TRBD2 (5 bases each). The CDR3 has 13 residues. Germline assignment: CDR1 SGDLS and CDR2 YYNGEE. V lost 0 bases and J 6 bases, leaving 9 bases between the germline ends. The CDR3 spells CASSVARDQTQYF. The CDR3, as DNA: TGTGCCAGCAGCGTAGCCAGGGACCAGACCCAGTACTTC.

The chain has TRBV6-5 and TRBJ2-7, with D perhaps given as TRBD1 or TRBD2 (5 bases each). The CDR3 is 15 residues long. Trimming left V 6 bases short and J 2 bases short, with 17 bases between. Germline CDR1 and CDR2: MNHEY and SVGAGI. The DNA of the CDR3 is TGTGCCAGCAGCGATGCCGGGACCGACGCCTACGAGCAGTACTTC. Translating it yields CASSDAGTDAYEQYF.

This sequence joins TRBV5-1 and TRBJ2-7, with 10 bases fitting TRBD2. Germline values: CDR1 SGHRS, CDR2 YFSETQ. The length of the CDR3 is 13 residues. J lost 5 bases, V lost 8 bases, and 7 bases had no gene match. DNA for the CDR3: TGCGCCAGAATGAGCGGGAGGGGCAACGAGCAGTACTTC. Translated: CARMSGRGNEQYF.

The chain recombines TRBV5-8 with TRBJ2-5; TRBD2 matches at 16 bases. CDR3 length equals 17 residues. V lost 4 bases and J lost 5; bases outside the gene matches: 8. Germline V CDR1 and CDR2: SGHTS, YDEGEE. As DNA, the CDR3 is TGTGCCAGCAGCAGTGGGACTAGCGGGAGGGCCTTTGAGACCCAGTACTTC. Translated, it gives CASSSGTSGRAFETQYF.

This chain links TRBV5-6 with TRBJ2-3; 14 nucleotides line up with TRBD2. Looked up from germline, CDR1 is SGHDT and CDR2 is YYEEEE. V lost 4 bases, J lost 2 bases, and 12 bases stayed unmatched. The length of the CDR3 is 19 residues. The CDR3 sequence is CASSQPGLAGVGVTDTQYF. DNA of the CDR3: TGTGCCAGCAGCCAGCCGGGACTAGCGGGAGTCGGAGTCACAGATACGCAGTATTTT.

The V gene is TRBV4-3, the J gene TRBJ2-7, with D unresolved. The V gene lost 1 base and the J gene lost 2 bases, with 9 bases spanning the gap. CDR1 and CDR2 (germline): LGHNA, YSLEER. The CDR3 contains 14 residues. CDR3 nucleotides: TGCGCCAGCAGCCAAGTCCACGGAACCTACGAGCAGTACTTC. Its protein product is CASSQVHGTYEQYF.

This clonotype was seen more than once but under ten times. Written as DNA, the CDR3 is TGTGCCAGCAGTTCTTCCAATGAGCAGTTCTTC. It translates to CASSSSNEQFF. This rearrangement joins TRBV27 to TRBJ2-5; D is undetermined. Matching the DNA end better, TRBJ2-1 makes the J call doubtful. Germline V gives CDR1 MNHEY, CDR2 SMNVEV (reference sequence). This CDR3 spans 11 amino acids.

The CDR3 reads CSAYRGDAQETQYF. CDR3 sequence (DNA): TGCAGTGCTTACAGGGGTGATGCACAAGAGACCCAGTACTTC. The chain uses TRBV20-1 and TRBJ2-5; 7 nucleotides align to TRBD1. The CDR3 is 14 amino acids. The germline gives CDR1 DFQATT, CDR2 SNEGSKA (reference sequence). V trimming: 5 bases; J trimming: 2 bases; junction bases outside the gene matches: 8.

The chain couples TRBV11-2 to TRBJ2-7; weak D call: TRBD1 (6 bases). Trimming cost V 1 base and J 6 bases, with 19 bases left between them. The germline CDR1 and CDR2 sequences are SGHAT and FQNNGV. The CDR3 loop spans 16 amino acids. Here the CDR3 reads CASSLVVGGTGIEQYF. The CDR3 region has the DNA TGTGCCAGCAGCTTAGTGGTAGGGGGAACAGGGATCGAGCAGTACTTC.

This clonotype was recorded only once. The V gene is TRBV18, the J gene TRBJ2-1; 10 bases fit TRBD2. Germline V gene data show CDR1 as KGHSH and CDR2 as LQKENI. This CDR3 region has 17 residues. Losses at the gene ends were 3 bases for V and 0 bases for J; bases not matched to a gene: 5. This CDR3 is CASSPLPSGSSYNEQFF. The CDR3 DNA is TGTGCCAGCTCACCTCTCCCTAGCGGGAGCTCCTACAATGAGCAGTTCTTC.